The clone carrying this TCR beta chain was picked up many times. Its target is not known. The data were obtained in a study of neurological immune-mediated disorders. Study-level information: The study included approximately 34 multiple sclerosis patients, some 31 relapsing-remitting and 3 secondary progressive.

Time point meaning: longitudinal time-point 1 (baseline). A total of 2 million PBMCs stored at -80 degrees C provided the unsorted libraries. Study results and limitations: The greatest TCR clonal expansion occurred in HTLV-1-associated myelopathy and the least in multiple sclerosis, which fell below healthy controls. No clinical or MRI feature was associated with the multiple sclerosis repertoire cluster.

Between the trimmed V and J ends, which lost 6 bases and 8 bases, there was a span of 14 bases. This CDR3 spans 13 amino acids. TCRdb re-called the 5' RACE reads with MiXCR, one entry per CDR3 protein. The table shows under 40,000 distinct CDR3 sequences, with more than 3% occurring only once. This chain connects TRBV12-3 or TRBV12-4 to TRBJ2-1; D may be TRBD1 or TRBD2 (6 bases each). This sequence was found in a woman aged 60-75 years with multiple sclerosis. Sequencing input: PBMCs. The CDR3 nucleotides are TGTGCCAGCAGGCAAGGGGGAGGTTATGAGCAGTTCTTC. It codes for CASRQGGGYEQFF.